This TCR beta chain was found in a study of blood T cells in healthy people across ages (dated by TCRdb to the mid-2010s). About the study as a whole: In model experiments, template switching captured about one uniquely barcoded TCR beta cDNA molecule for every two T cells. The study measured age-related changes in TCR beta repertoire diversity using deep sequencing normalized with unique cDNA molecular identifiers. The donors were split into four age groups: young (average 16 years), middle-aged (about 40), aged (62) and long-lived (under 85). To avoid experimental bias, donors of different ages were distributed randomly across sequencing lanes. The study analyzed two additional independent replicas of 1 million unique cDNA reads from the same blood draw for two donors, one aged 18 to 29 and one aged 80 or older. Results and caveats for the whole study, not just this receptor: The percentage of naive T cells measured by flow cytometry correlated strongly with observed TCR beta diversity. The CMV infection status of donors was not known, potentially confounding age-related changes in expanded clonotypes. Since profiling was done on bulk unsorted PBMCs, naive and antigen-experienced compartments could not be conclusively compared. Total diversity estimates from one million sequenced T cells were considered lower bounds and underestimates. As age increased, observed TCR beta diversity per million T cells dropped in a roughly linear way, and a significant reduction was already evident by age roughly 36. Compared with the aged group, the long-lived group had more naive CD4+ T cells, fewer expanded clones and increased TCR diversity, a pattern suggesting age selection.

Turning to this clonotype: The antigen it recognizes is unknown. Qualities for individual bases were not recorded, and no much larger clone is one base off.

Reading the germline V gene gives CDR1 SGDLS and CDR2 YYNGEE. The CDR3 has 15 amino acids, counting the end cysteine and phenylalanine. The retained sequence is limited to the CDR3, 45 bases, with the frame set at the first base. Trimming accounts for 3 bases at V and 1 base at J, while the number of junction bases matched to no gene is 5. Preparation of the library involved 5' RACE. The listed sequencing device is Illumina HiSeq 2500. A second PCR of 7 to 11 cycles was run with a J-beta primer mix and a sample-barcoded 5' primer. A unique molecular identifier was introduced onto each TCR beta cDNA molecule by a template-switch 5' adaptor carrying 12 random nucleotides. Each sample yielded at least 3 million CDR3-containing paired-end reads. First-strand cDNA was synthesized from all RNA with the Mint cDNA synthesis kit, primed by a TRBC-specific oligonucleotide. All cDNA was treated with uracil-DNA glycosylase and then went through a first 18-cycle PCR with the universal primers M1SS and BC2_uni_R. The authors' analysis ran thus. Each sample was normalized by randomly selecting 1 million high-quality reads, each carrying a distinct molecular identifier. Reads sharing molecular identifiers were discarded rather than binned into consensus sequences. MiTCR, set to a Q25 quality threshold and the strictest error-elimination algorithm, was used for CDR3 identification, clonotype clustering and error correction. A nonparametric unseen species model using Euler transformation provided a lower-bound estimate of total TCR beta diversity. The public reads were reprocessed in TCRdb via fastp at Q25 and MiXCR, keeping in-frame beta chains. Each CDR3 protein appears once, grouped with its most common genes and DNA. The authors' filters were not applied to this entry. Counted in this sample were roughly 1.5 million distinct CDR3 sequences; less than 45% of them appeared once. Under 5% of the sample comes from the top ten.

Donors were approximately 42 systemically healthy Caucasian individuals from Russia aged roughly 6 to 90 years. Each donor gave 8 to 10 milliliters of peripheral blood, drawn into EDTA-treated Vacutainer tubes. Ficoll-Paque density-gradient centrifugation was used to isolate PBMCs, with at least 6.5 million per sample. Total RNA, at least 5 micrograms per sample, was extracted from PBMCs with Trizol reagent. Naive CD45RAhigh/CD27high T cell percentages were measured by flow cytometry on a PBMC aliquot from every donor. This TCR came from a woman between 18 and 29 years old in good health. The sample comprised blood. This chain is built from TRBV9 and TRBJ1-1; 8 junctional bases match TRBD1. The DNA sequence reads TGTGCCAGCAGCGGGAGGACAGGGACGAACACTGAAGCTTTCTTT. Translated, this is CASSGRTGTNTEAFF.